This passage covers 5 T cell receptor beta chains from one sample sequenced in a study of T-cell memory formation after mild COVID-19. TCRdb re-called the 5' RACE reads through MiXCR, storing one row per CDR3 protein. The sample carries fewer than 250,000 distinct CDR3 sequences, roughly a tenth recorded once. Sequenced: PBMCs or a T cell subset sorted from them (not recorded which). The receptors come from a man aged 18-30 years who had mild COVID-19 (a few samples of this study predate the infection). Cell type and time point are not known.

This clonotype was counted many times. The V and J genes are TRBV4-3 and TRBJ1-2; D unclear. The CDR3 loop spans 14 amino acids. Germline V gene data show CDR1 as LGHNA and CDR2 as YSLEER. The ends were cut back, 0 bases at V and 3 bases at J, with 8 bases in the middle. The CDR3 is CASSQEAGYYGYTF. In nucleotides, the CDR3 is TGCGCCAGCAGCCAAGAAGCGGGGTACTATGGCTACACCTTC.

This clonotype showed up just a few times. This chain connects TRBV29-1 to TRBJ1-1; possible D gene TRBD1, 6 bases. Germline V gene sequence: CDR1 SQVTM, CDR2 ANQGSEA. V lost 4 bases and J lost 5, with 20 bases in between. This CDR3 comprises 15 residues. The CDR3 loop is CSVGFRGGLRTEAFF. CDR3 sequence (DNA): TGCAGCGTTGGATTCCGCGGGGGGCTGAGGACTGAAGCTTTCTTT.

This clonotype has just a few counts. The V gene is TRBV12-3 or TRBV12-4, the J gene TRBJ2-5, with a weak D call TRBD1 (6 bases). The length of the CDR3 is 13 residues. Trimming cost V 4 bases and J 7 bases, with 13 bases left between them. The CDR3 sequence is CASSSRTVGTQYF. The DNA for the CDR3 is TGTGCCAGCAGTTCTCGGACAGTAGGGACCCAGTACTTC.

This clonotype has more than one count but fewer than ten. The rearrangement links TRBV6-2 or TRBV6-3 to TRBJ2-7; D unresolved. The CDR3 has 15 residues. The ends were cut back, 0 bases at V and 4 bases at J, with 13 bases in the middle. Germline V gene lookup returns CDR1 MNHEY and CDR2 SVGEGT. The CDR3 bases are TGTGCCAGCAGTTACTCTGTATTCGGAGATTACGAGCAGTACGTC. Protein product: CASSYSVFGDYEQYV.

V is TRBV20-1 and J is TRBJ2-3; D perhaps matches TRBD2 (5 bases). The V end lost 3 bases, the J end lost 2 bases, and 9 bases lay between the germline ends. The V gene's germline CDR1 is DFQATT and CDR2 SNEGSKA (reference sequence). The CDR3 loop spans 13 amino acids. The CDR3 DNA follows: TGCAGTGCTAGTGGCGGGTCCACAGATACGCAGTATTTT. Translation gives CSASGGSTDTQYF.